The clone carrying this T cell receptor (beta chain) was counted between two and nine times. Unique molecular identifiers were built into the TCRbeta library. Using its own MiXCR run on the PCR reads, TCRdb lists one record per CDR3 protein. The table has 700,000 to 850,000 distinct CDR3 sequences, approximately 15% seen once; the top ten hold roughly 5%. This entry comes from a study of T-cell reconstitution after alpha-beta-depleted transplantation in children. Sequences were derived from PBMCs, mostly from graft donor cells, sampled 360 days after TCRalphabeta/CD19-depleted stem cell transplant. The origin of this receptor is a male patient between 5 and 17 years old who had a stem cell transplant for acute lymphoblastic leukemia, so the T cells may come from the graft donor.

The CDR3 nucleotides read TGCAGTGCTAGAGAGGCAGGGGGTTTGACTGAAGCTTTCTTT. Its protein product is CSAREAGGLTEAFF. The rearrangement uses TRBV20-1 and TRBJ1-1, with 7 bases matching TRBD1. There are 14 residues in the CDR3. CDR1 DFQATT and CDR2 SNEGSKA come from the germline V gene (reference sequence). With V trimmed by 0 bases and J by 5 bases, 6 bases remained unmatched.